This T cell receptor beta chain was documented in a study of T cells in Graves' hyperthyroidism and ophthalmopathy. Many counts were recorded for this clonotype. Its antigen is not known. RNA transcripts served as the template for amplifying TCR beta CDR3 regions. TCR CDR3 underwent first-round RT-PCR with the HTBI primer set. MiXCR was run by TCRdb on the multiplex PCR reads, yielding one entry per CDR3 protein. The table has roughly 570,000 distinct CDR3 sequences, 35% to 55% seen once. Trimming left V 2 bases short and J 8 bases short, with 10 bases between. The CDR3 has 14 residues. Germline V gene sequence: CDR1 SEHNR, CDR2 FQNEAQ (reference sequence). Study observations and caveats: Clonotypes that were expanded in thyroid above 0.001 mostly appeared in blood too. Ophthalmopathy was separated from stable hyperthyroidism by a 13 V-J model.

The chain employs TRBV7-9 and TRBJ1-6; D unresolved. The clonotype was recovered from an adult woman with Graves' disease, either hyperthyroidism or ophthalmopathy (not recorded which). Sequenced material: peripheral blood or thyroid tissue (not recorded which). CDR3 bases: TGTGCCAGCAGCTTACCGGGAATTGATTCACCCCTCCACTTT. Translation gives CASSLPGIDSPLHF.